A single sample gave rise to the 14 T cell receptor beta chains below, sequenced in a study of T cells after yellow fever vaccination (dated by TCRdb to the late 2010s). Per the publication, the treatment or condition label means: live attenuated yellow fever vaccine strain. Library preparation employed 5' RACE. The sequencer was an Illumina HiSeq 2500. Clones were called with MiXCR by TCRdb after fastp trimmed the public reads at Q25, and only in-frame beta chains were retained. Identical CDR3 proteins give one entry, which carries the most common genes and DNA. This sample has some 27,000 distinct CDR3 sequences in its table, and 5.5% to 8% of those were observed once. The top ten clones comprise more than 20% of the sample. Specimen: PBMCs, either bulk or a sorted T-cell subset (CD4+, CD8+, memory, or dextramer-sorted; not recorded which), collected on the day of the yellow fever booster vaccination. These receptors originate from a man aged 25 to 40 who received the YFV17D yellow fever vaccine.

The sample holds many counts of this clonotype. This chain uses TRBV5-1 with TRBJ2-4, with no clear D. The V and J ends lost 0 bases and 2 bases respectively, with 15 bases between them. This CDR3 has 17 amino acids. Germline V gene sequence: CDR1 SGHRS, CDR2 YFSETQ. The chain's CDR3 is CASSLDGFGRTKNIQYF. The CDR3 DNA reads TGCGCCAGCAGCTTGGATGGGTTCGGCCGGACCAAAAACATTCAGTACTTC.

The gene calls are TRBV6-5 and TRBJ1-6, with 7 bases identical to TRBD1. With V trimmed by 6 bases and J by 0 bases, 8 bases remained unmatched. This CDR3 contains 17 residues. Germline-derived CDR1 and CDR2 are MNHEY and SVGAGI. The CDR3 protein is CASSLTGFNSYNSPLHF. Here the CDR3 DNA reads TGTGCCAGCAGCCTGACAGGGTTCAACTCCTATAATTCACCCCTCCACTTT.

This clonotype turned up a few times. V usage is TRBV5-6 and J usage is TRBJ2-5; 7 bases are shared with TRBD1. The CDR3 is 17 residues long. Germline CDR1 SGHDT, CDR2 YYEEEE. Trimming at V came to 0 bases and at J to 4 bases, leaving 12 bases not matched to a gene. As DNA, the CDR3 is TGTGCCAGCAGCTTGGGCTCTCTAGGGGGCGAGGGAGAGACCCAGTACTTC. This codes for CASSLGSLGGEGETQYF.

This clonotype was counted at least ten times. The V and J genes are TRBV7-2 and TRBJ1-2, with 9 bases matching TRBD1. The CDR3 covers 17 residues. Germline trimming cut 5 bases from V and 1 base from J; bases unmatched to any gene: 11. CDR1 SGHTA and CDR2 FQGNSA come from the germline V gene. CDR3 bases: TGTGCCAGCAGCGAGAGACCGGGACAGGGTTATAACTATGGCTACACCTTC. Protein sequence: CASSERPGQGYNYGYTF.

This clonotype was counted many times. The J gene is TRBJ1-2, the V gene TRBV7-2, with 7 bases identical to TRBD1. Looked up from germline, CDR1 is SGHTA and CDR2 is FQGNSA. There are 15 residues in the CDR3. The V gene end was trimmed by 4 bases and the J gene end by 7 bases; junction bases not matched to a gene: 12. The CDR3 here is CASSSRSQGDGGYTF. In nucleotides, the CDR3 is TGTGCCAGCAGCTCCCGGTCGCAGGGGGACGGTGGCTACACCTTC.

This clonotype has a count of ten or more. This rearrangement joins TRBV20-1 to TRBJ2-3; D gene unclear. This CDR3 comprises 12 residues. CDR1 DFQATT and CDR2 SNEGSKA come from the germline V gene (reference sequence). V lost 5 bases, J lost 6 bases, and 12 bases lay in between. The CDR3 region has the DNA TGCAGTGCTTCCAGGAGCAGGGATACGCAGTATTTT. Amino acid sequence: CSASRSRDTQYF.

This clonotype was seen many times. This chain links TRBV20-1 with TRBJ2-2, with a tentative D call TRBD1 (6 bases). The V and J ends lost 3 bases and 3 bases respectively, with 8 bases between them. The CDR3 runs to 13 residues. Germline assignment: CDR1 DFQATT and CDR2 SNEGSKA (reference sequence). The CDR3 sequence is CSARGADTGELFF. The CDR3, as DNA: TGCAGTGCTAGGGGGGCGGACACCGGGGAGCTGTTTTTT.

This clonotype was seen many times. The V call is TRBV3-2, the J call TRBJ1-5. TRBV3-2 corresponds to a pseudogene. This CDR3 spans 12 amino acids. The CDR3 loop reads CASSAGRQPQHF. The CDR3, as DNA: TGTGCCAGCAGCGCGGGCCGGCAGCCCCAGCATTTT.

This clonotype was found many times. The chain uses TRBV5-1 and TRBJ2-5; a weak D match, TRBD2 (6 bases). Germline values: CDR1 SGHRS, CDR2 YFSETQ. The CDR3 covers 14 residues. The V and J ends lost 0 bases and 2 bases respectively, with 8 bases between them. CDR3 residues: CASSLGLAQETQYF. As DNA, the CDR3 is TGCGCCAGCAGCTTGGGGCTAGCGCAAGAGACCCAGTACTTC.

This clonotype was counted many times. The V call is TRBV5-1, the J call TRBJ2-7, with 10 bases lining up with TRBD2. This CDR3 spans 22 amino acids. Germline CDR1 reads SGHRS; CDR2 reads YFSETQ. Trimming at V came to 1 base and at J to 1 base, leaving 23 bases not matched to a gene. CDR3 in amino acids: CASSLLTPIRTSGRASSYEQYF. CDR3 in DNA: TGCGCCAGCAGCTTGCTGACACCGATAAGGACCAGCGGGAGGGCCTCATCCTACGAGCAGTACTTC.

This clonotype showed up many times. Here the CDR3 DNA reads TGTGCCAGCAGCTTCGCGTACAGGGGCAGCGAGCAGTACTTC. Translating gives CASSFAYRGSEQYF. This chain joins TRBV7-2 and TRBJ2-7; 7 nucleotides line up with TRBD1. The CDR3 length is 14 residues. The junction had 8 bases not matched to a gene; V was cut back by 3 bases and J by 6 bases. Germline V gene sequence: CDR1 SGHTA, CDR2 FQGNSA.

This clonotype was seen only a few times. The rearrangement links TRBV5-4 to TRBJ1-1; tentatively, D is TRBD1 (5 bases). Germline V CDR1 and CDR2: SGHNT, YYREEE (reference sequence). The V gene lost 4 bases and the J gene lost 4 bases, with 14 bases spanning the gap. The CDR3 runs to 14 residues. CDR3 nucleotide sequence: TGTGCCAGCAGCGCCAAAGAGGGGAGCACTGAAGCTTTCTTT. This gives the protein CASSAKEGSTEAFF.

This clonotype was observed at least ten times. The CDR3 region is CASSIAGTEQFF. In nucleotides, the CDR3 is TGTGCCAGTAGTATAGCGGGAACAGAGCAGTTCTTC. The chain combines TRBV19 with TRBJ2-1, with D possibly matching TRBD2 (5 bases). The V and J ends lost 1 base and 10 bases respectively, with 8 bases between them. The CDR3 loop spans 12 amino acids. Germline CDR1 is LNHDA and CDR2 is SQIVND (reference sequence).

V is TRBV19 and J is TRBJ2-2, with TRBD2 identical over 8 bases. The CDR3 contains 16 residues. Germline V gene data show CDR1 as LNHDA and CDR2 as SQIVND (reference sequence). Unmatched junction bases numbered 7, after V lost 6 bases and J lost 1 base. In DNA form, the CDR3 reads TGTGCCAGTAGGGTGGGGACTAGGAAGAACACCGGGGAGCTGTTTTTT. The encoded protein is CASRVGTRKNTGELFF.